One sample yielded the 3 T cell receptor beta chains listed below, sequenced in a study of CXCR3-negative and CXCR3-positive naive CD8 T cells. The libraries of TRB cDNA were prepared using 5' RACE with UMI labels. TCRdb reprocessed the 5' RACE reads, with one entry per CDR3 protein and no DNA. Recorded for this sample: under 85,000 distinct CDR3 sequences. What was sequenced was naive CXCR3- CD8+ T cells from blood. Subset reported: CD45RO-CCR7+CD27+CD95- naive CD8+ T cells lacking CXCR3 (TNR3-). The receptor source for this set is a human donor in good health. Some clones in this sample may be carry-over from other donors' samples.

The chain couples TRBV11-1 to TRBJ2-7; the D call from TCRdb, TRBD2, cannot be confirmed without DNA. Germline V lookup: CDR1 SGHAT, CDR2 FQDESV (reference sequence). The CDR3 spans 18 residues. The CDR3 protein is CASSLVSYGLAGAYEQYF.

V is TRBV12-3 or TRBV12-4 and J is TRBJ2-2; TCRdb picks TRBD2, but there is no DNA to check that call. The CDR3 runs 15 residues. CDR3 sequence: CASSFEGPDTGELFF.

V and J are TRBV5-5 and TRBJ2-1. Germline CDR1 SGHKS, CDR2 YYEKEE (reference sequence). The CDR3 loop spans 13 amino acids. The CDR3 loop reads CASSLEIYNEQFF.